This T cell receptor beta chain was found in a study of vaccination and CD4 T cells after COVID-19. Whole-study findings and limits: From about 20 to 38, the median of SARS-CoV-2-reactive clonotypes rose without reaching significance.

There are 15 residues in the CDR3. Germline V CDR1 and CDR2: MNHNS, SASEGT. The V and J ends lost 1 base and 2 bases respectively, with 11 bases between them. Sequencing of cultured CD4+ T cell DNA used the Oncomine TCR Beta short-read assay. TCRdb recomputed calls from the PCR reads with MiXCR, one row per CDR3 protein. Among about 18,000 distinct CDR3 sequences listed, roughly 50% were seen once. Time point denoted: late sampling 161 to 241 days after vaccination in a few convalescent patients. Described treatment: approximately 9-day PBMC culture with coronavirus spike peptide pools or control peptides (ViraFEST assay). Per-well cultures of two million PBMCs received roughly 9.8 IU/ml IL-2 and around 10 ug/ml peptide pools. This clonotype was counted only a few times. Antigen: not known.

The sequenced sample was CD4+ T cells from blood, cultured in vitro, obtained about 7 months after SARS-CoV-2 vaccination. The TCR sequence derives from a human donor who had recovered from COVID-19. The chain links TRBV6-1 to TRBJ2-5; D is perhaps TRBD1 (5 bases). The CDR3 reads CASSEVRQLQETQYF. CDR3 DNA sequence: TGTGCCAGCAGTGAAGTCAGACAGCTACAAGAGACCCAGTACTTC.